Presented here are 22 T cell receptor beta chains from one specimen sequenced in a study of OX40 agonist ivuxolimab in advanced cancers. Libraries came from the immunoSEQ multiplex PCR assay. What TCRdb holds here is the immuneACCESS table cut down to in-frame rearrangements. Part of the clones is not present; checked against another copy, under half of the missing clones reflect an unresolved V gene, and the others are unexplained. In all, the sample holds about 43,000 clones, and approximately 91% of those were seen once. Around a fifth of the sample belongs to the ten largest clones. Source: CD4+ or CD8+ T cells sorted from blood, taken in a trial of the OX40 agonist ivuxolimab. These receptors originate from an adult with an advanced solid tumor such as melanoma, head and neck, liver or kidney cancer.

The chain is built from TRBV7-9 and TRBJ2-3; weak D call: TRBD1 (5 bases). V shed 8 bases and J shed 5 bases, with 14 bases lying between them. Germline assignment: CDR1 SEHNR and CDR2 FQNEAQ (reference sequence). This CDR3 spans 13 amino acids. The CDR3 here is CASGYWGEDTQYF. CDR3 sequence (DNA): TGTGCCAGCGGATATTGGGGCGAAGATACGCAGTATTTT.

This clone was found once. This chain connects TRBV9 to TRBJ2-3; D possibly corresponds to TRBD1 (7 bases). CDR1 is SGDLS and CDR2 is YYNGEE in the germline V gene. This CDR3 has 15 amino acids. Trimming stripped 4 bases from V and 3 bases from J, with 15 bases between. The CDR3 here is CASSKEGARTDTQYF. The CDR3 coding sequence is TGTGCCAGCAGCAAGGAGGGGGCGCGGACAGATACGCAGTATTTT.

V gene TRBV6-5 combines with J gene TRBJ2-4; D perhaps matches TRBD2 (5 bases). Germline CDR1 reads MNHEY; CDR2 reads SVGAGI. Trimming took off 4 bases at V and 2 bases at J, with 12 bases between the two ends. This CDR3 has 15 amino acids. The CDR3 sequence: CASSFGDVSKNIQYF. The DNA of the CDR3 is TGTGCCAGCAGTTTCGGGGATGTGTCCAAAAACATTCAGTACTTC.

V usage is TRBV14 and J usage is TRBJ2-1; 7 bases fit TRBD1. The CDR3 covers 15 residues. Germline CDR1 is SGHDN and CDR2 is FVKESK. V lost 2 bases, J lost 2 bases, and 3 bases stayed unmatched. CDR3 residues: CASSQRGGPYNEQFF. The CDR3 DNA reads as TGTGCCAGCAGCCAACGAGGGGGCCCCTACAATGAGCAGTTCTTC.

This sequence joins TRBV27 and TRBJ2-7; 9 bases fit TRBD1. The V and J ends lost 5 bases and 4 bases, in that order; junction bases with no gene match: 3. CDR3 length: 13 residues. Per the germline V gene, CDR1 is MNHEY and CDR2 is SMNVEV (reference sequence). In DNA, the CDR3 is TGTGCCAGCAGTCGACAGGGGGGGTACGAGCAGTACTTC. It encodes CASSRQGGYEQYF.

This chain connects TRBV19 to TRBJ2-5, with unresolved D. V was shortened by 3 bases and J by 2 bases, with 10 bases between the two germline ends. Germline lookup yields CDR1 LNHDA and CDR2 SQIVND (reference sequence). The CDR3 runs to 14 residues. The CDR3 here is CASSILGGQETQYF. The CDR3 region has the DNA TGTGCCAGTAGTATTTTGGGCGGACAAGAGACCCAGTACTTC.

V and J are TRBV4-1 and TRBJ2-5; 9 bases agree with TRBD2. CDR1 MGHRA and CDR2 YSYEKL come from the germline V gene. The CDR3 is 17 amino acids. Germline trimming cut 4 bases from V and 3 bases from J; bases unmatched to any gene: 12. The CDR3 region is CASSLRPLAGEEETQYF. The DNA of the CDR3 is TGCGCCAGCAGCCTCCGACCCTTAGCGGGAGAGGAAGAGACCCAGTACTTC.

This rearrangement joins TRBV6-1 to TRBJ2-7, with D maybe TRBD1 (6 bases). Deletions cut 1 base from V and 6 bases from J, with 10 bases between. The CDR3 length is 13 residues. In germline, CDR1 is MNHNS, CDR2 SASEGT. The CDR3 is CASSEDRTVEQYF. The DNA for the CDR3 is TGTGCCAGCAGTGAAGACCGGACAGTCGAGCAGTACTTC.

The chain joins TRBV7-9 to TRBJ2-5; D is possibly TRBD1 (6 bases). The germline V gene encodes CDR1 SEHNR and CDR2 FQNEAQ (reference sequence). Trimming removed 5 bases at V and 3 bases at J, with 10 bases between. The CDR3 loop spans 13 amino acids. The CDR3 region is CASSPDSEETQYF. CDR3 bases: TGTGCCAGCAGCCCGGACAGTGAAGAGACCCAGTACTTC. Full variable domain (outside the CDR3, taken from reference TRBV7-9 and TRBJ2-5): DTGVSQNPRHKITKRGQNVTFRCDPISEHNRLYWYRQTLGQGPEFLTYFQNEAQLEKSRLLSDRFSAERPKGSFSTLEIQRTEQGDSAMYLCASSPDSEETQYFGPGTRLLVL.

The rearrangement uses TRBV4-2 and TRBJ2-7; 10 bases are a match to TRBD1. The V gene's germline CDR1 is LGHNA and CDR2 YNFKEQ. V was pared by 5 bases and J by 3 bases, with 7 bases of the junction left unmatched. The CDR3 loop spans 15 amino acids. CDR3 nucleotides: TGTGCCAGCAGCAAATTGACAGGGGGCTACTACGAGCAGTACTTC. Protein: CASSKLTGGYYEQYF.

The chain joins TRBV7-9 to TRBJ1-1, with 7 bases fitting TRBD1. CDR1 is SEHNR and CDR2 is FQNEAQ in the germline V gene (reference sequence). Trimming removed 5 bases from V and 1 base from J; junction bases left unmatched: 7. The CDR3 spans 15 residues. CDR3 region: CASSPPGTENTEAFF. CDR3 nucleotide sequence: TGTGCCAGCAGCCCCCCCGGGACAGAGAACACTGAAGCTTTCTTT.

The chain has TRBV5-8 and TRBJ1-5, with TRBD1 identical over 7 bases. The V gene's germline CDR1 is SGHTS and CDR2 YDEGEE. The CDR3 runs 12 residues. V dropped 5 bases and J dropped 7; count of bases not matched to a gene: 3. Here the CDR3 DNA reads TGTGCCAGCAGTTCAGGGGGGCAGCCCCAGCATTTT. It codes for CASSSGGQPQHF. Full variable domain (missing parts from reference TRBV5-8 and TRBJ1-5): EAGVTQSPTHLIKTRGQQATLRCSPISGHTSVYWYQQALGLGLQFLLWYDEGEERNRGNFPPRFSGRQFPNYSSELNVNALELEDSALYLCASSSGGQPQHFGDGTRLSIL.

The chain uses TRBV11-2 and TRBJ1-1; no firm D call. V lost 2 bases and J lost 4, with 11 bases in between. This CDR3 has 14 amino acids. Germline CDR1 SGHAT, CDR2 FQNNGV. The CDR3 DNA reads TGTGCCAGCAGCTTACCCAGGTGGGGCACTGAAGCTTTCTTT. It codes for CASSLPRWGTEAFF.

This clone is a singleton in its sample. The genes are TRBV19 and TRBJ1-5; D gene ambiguous. The CDR3 is 12 amino acids. Trimming removed 7 bases at V and 2 bases at J, with 6 bases between. Germline CDR1 and CDR2: LNHDA and SQIVND (reference sequence). CDR3 residues: CASTQGNQPQHF. CDR3 sequence (DNA): TGTGCCAGTACCCAGGGCAATCAGCCCCAGCATTTT.

Only one count was recorded for this clone. This rearrangement joins TRBV28 to TRBJ1-5; TRBD1 is a possible D gene (5 bases). The CDR3 length is 14 residues. CDR1 is MDHEN, CDR2 SYDVKM, per germline. V was pared by 3 bases and J by 6 bases, with 12 bases between. The CDR3, as DNA: TGTGCCAGCAGTTTGGGGCAGGAAGGTCAGCCCCAGCATTTT. Protein product: CASSLGQEGQPQHF.

CDR3 loop: CASSVEGLAGGLDTQYF. The CDR3 DNA reads as TGTGCCAGCAGCGTAGAGGGACTAGCGGGGGGATTGGATACGCAGTATTTT. This chain joins TRBV9 and TRBJ2-3, with TRBD2 matching 15 bases. Germline CDR1 reads SGDLS; CDR2 reads YYNGEE. The V segment lost 0 bases and the J segment 6 bases; nucleotides outside the gene matches: 5. This CDR3 contains 17 residues.

V is TRBV9 and J is TRBJ2-7, with D possibly being TRBD1 (6 bases). Trimming cost V 0 bases and J 3 bases, with 10 bases left between them. The CDR3 runs to 14 residues. Germline CDR1 is SGDLS and CDR2 is YYNGEE. The CDR3: CASSVGQANYEQYF. CDR3 coding DNA: TGTGCCAGCAGCGTAGGACAGGCGAACTACGAGCAGTACTTC.

The V call is TRBV7-9, the J call TRBJ1-1; 10 bases agree with TRBD1. CDR3 size: 12 residues. V trimming: 1 base; J trimming: 10 bases; junction bases outside the gene matches: 0. Germline CDR1 is SEHNR and CDR2 is FQNEAQ (reference sequence). CDR3 amino acids: CASSLGDRGAFF. The CDR3 DNA follows: TGTGCCAGCAGCTTAGGGGACAGGGGAGCTTTCTTT.

The chain uses TRBV6-6 and TRBJ2-3; D unclear. CDR1 and CDR2 from the germline V gene are MNHNY and SVGAGI (reference sequence). The CDR3 spans 13 residues. The ends were cut back, 8 bases at V and 0 bases at J, with 9 bases in the middle. The CDR3 region has the DNA TGTGCCAGCTCCCTAGTGAGCACAGATACGCAGTATTTT. This sequence encodes CASSLVSTDTQYF.

The chain links TRBV5-1 to TRBJ2-5; D is perhaps TRBD1 (6 bases). The CDR3 runs 14 residues. Trimming pared 3 bases from V and 4 bases from J, leaving 13 bases between. Germline lookup yields CDR1 SGHRS and CDR2 YFSETQ. The CDR3 region has the DNA TGCGCCAGCAGCTCAGGACAGTTCCCAGAGACCCAGTACTTC. Its translation is CASSSGQFPETQYF.

The V and J genes are TRBV4-2 and TRBJ1-1, with D hard to call. Trimming shortened V by 10 bases and J by 5 bases, and 14 bases separated the two germline ends. The CDR3 spans 12 residues. Germline-derived CDR1 and CDR2 are LGHNA and YNFKEQ. CDR3 region: CATLSLGTEAFF. CDR3 in DNA: TGTGCCACGCTATCTCTGGGTACTGAAGCTTTCTTT.

This clone was seen once. The V call is TRBV15, the J call TRBJ2-1; D is uncertain. With 0 bases removed from V and 8 bases from J, the gap between germline ends came to 5 bases. This CDR3 has 12 residues. Germline V gene lookup returns CDR1 LNHNV and CDR2 YYDKDF (reference sequence). The CDR3 sequence is CATSRDGDEQFF. The CDR3 DNA is TGTGCCACCAGCAGAGATGGTGATGAGCAGTTCTTC.